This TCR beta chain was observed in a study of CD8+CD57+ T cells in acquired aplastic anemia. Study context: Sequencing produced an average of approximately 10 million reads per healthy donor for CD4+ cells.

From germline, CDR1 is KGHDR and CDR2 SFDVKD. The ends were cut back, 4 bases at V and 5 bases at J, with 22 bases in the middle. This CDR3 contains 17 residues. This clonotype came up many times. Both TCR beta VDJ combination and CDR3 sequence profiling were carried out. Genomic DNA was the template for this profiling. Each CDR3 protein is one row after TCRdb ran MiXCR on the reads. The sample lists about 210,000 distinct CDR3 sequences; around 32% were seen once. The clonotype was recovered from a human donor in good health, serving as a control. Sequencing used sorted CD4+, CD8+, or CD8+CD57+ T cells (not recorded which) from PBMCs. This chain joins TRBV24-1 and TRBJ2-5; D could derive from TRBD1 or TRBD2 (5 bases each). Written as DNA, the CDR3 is TGTGCCACCAGTGAACCTGGGACCGCAGCTGAGGGGGAGACCCAGTACTTC. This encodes CATSEPGTAAEGETQYF.